Detailed here is one T cell receptor beta chain. Its antigen is unidentified. This CDR3 spans 17 amino acids. The trim removed 0 bases at V and 0 bases at J, leaving 5 bases unmatched. Germline assignment: CDR1 SGHTA and CDR2 FQGNSA. These data belong to a study of T cells in Graves' hyperthyroidism and ophthalmopathy. The CDR3 regions of TCR beta were amplified from RNA transcripts. Researchers ran a first-round RT-PCR on the TCR CDR3 using the HTBI primer set. MiXCR, applied by TCRdb to the multiplex PCR reads, yields one record per CDR3 protein. The table lists around 190,000 distinct CDR3 sequences, roughly 17% of them singletons. No progression to ophthalmopathy during 18 months of follow-up defined stable disease. Newly diagnosed hyperthyroidism, duration under 2 months, in patients aged 18 to 65. Study results and caveats: In blood, most of the thyroid clonotypes expanded above 0.001 were also present.

The TCR originated in a woman in her forties or fifties with Graves' hyperthyroidism. The chain joins TRBV7-2 to TRBJ1-5; 7 bases are a match to TRBD1. Sequenced input: blood. CDR3 sequence reads: CASSLARDRHSNQPQHF. The CDR3 DNA follows: TGTGCCAGCAGCTTAGCCCGGGACAGACATAGCAATCAGCCCCAGCATTTT.